The 30 T cell receptor beta chains below come from one sample, sequenced in a study of OX40 agonist ivuxolimab in advanced cancers. Assay used: immunoSEQ multiplex PCR; TCRdb lists only in-frame clones, some missing. The sample lists 40,000 to 60,000 clones; more than 85% were seen once. Sequencing used CD4+ or CD8+ T cells sorted from blood, obtained in a trial of the OX40 agonist ivuxolimab. The receptors were gathered from an adult with an advanced solid tumor such as melanoma, head and neck, liver or kidney cancer.

This clone was detected a few times. The chain links TRBV18 to TRBJ2-3; TRBD2 might be the D (6 bases). This CDR3 contains 16 residues. In germline, CDR1 is KGHSH, CDR2 LQKENI. Trimming took 10 bases from V and 0 from J, leaving 20 bases between them. The CDR3 nucleotides read TGTGCCACCAAACGAGGGGCAGGGACTAGCACAGATACGCAGTATTTT. Protein sequence: CATKRGAGTSTDTQYF.

V gene TRBV7-5 combines with J gene TRBJ2-5; TRBD1 is taken as the D call from the table, unchecked against the DNA. TRBV7-5 is marked as a pseudogene. The CDR3 spans 13 residues. The CDR3 nucleotides read TGTGTCAGAAGCTCCCAGGGCAGGGAGACCCAGTACTTC. Its protein is CVRSSQGRETQYF.

Only one count was recorded for this clone. The rearrangement joins TRBV7-8 to TRBJ1-2; D possibly corresponds to TRBD1 (5 bases). V was clipped by 0 bases and J by 4 bases, with 6 bases between them. Germline V gene data show CDR1 as SGHVS and CDR2 as FQNEAQ. CDR3 length: 13 residues. CDR3 region: CASSLAQGYGYTF. CDR3 nucleotides: TGTGCCAGCAGCTTAGCCCAGGGCTATGGCTACACCTTC.

The V gene is TRBV12-5, the J gene TRBJ1-2, with a possible D match to TRBD1 (6 bases). The length of the CDR3 is 17 residues. The germline V gene has CDR1 LGHNT and CDR2 FRNRAP. V was cut by 0 bases and J by 0 bases, with 14 bases left in between. DNA of the CDR3: TGTGCTAGTGGTTTGGTACTAGGGACATTCCCTAACTATGGCTACACCTTC. It is translated as CASGLVLGTFPNYGYTF.

This chain connects TRBV6-5 to TRBJ2-5; 13 bases are shared with TRBD2. The ends lost 0 bases at V and 2 bases at J; junction bases unmatched: 0. The CDR3 covers 16 residues. Germline assignment: CDR1 MNHEY and CDR2 SVGAGI. This chain's CDR3 is CASSYSLAGGQETQYF. In nucleotides, the CDR3 is TGTGCCAGCAGTTACTCACTAGCGGGGGGGCAAGAGACCCAGTACTTC.

V and J are TRBV19 and TRBJ2-6, with 8 bases matching TRBD1. The J segment lost 0 bases and the V segment lost 8 bases, leaving 3 bases of the junction unmatched. CDR3 size: 15 residues. Germline V gene lookup returns CDR1 LNHDA and CDR2 SQIVND (reference sequence). The CDR3 protein is CASGQGSSGANVLTF. In DNA, the CDR3 is TGTGCCAGTGGACAGGGTAGCTCTGGGGCCAACGTCCTGACTTTC.

The rearrangement joins TRBV15 to TRBJ2-7; 8 positions agree with TRBD2. The V and J ends lost 6 bases and 3 bases, in that order; junction bases with no gene match: 7. This CDR3 spans 14 amino acids. The germline V gene has CDR1 LNHNV and CDR2 YYDKDF (reference sequence). The CDR3 coding sequence is TGTGCCACCAGGCGAACTAGCGGCTACTACGAGCAGTACTTC. It codes for CATRRTSGYYEQYF.

This clone was seen only once. This sequence joins TRBV27 and TRBJ1-5; TRBD1 might be the D (5 bases). The germline V gene encodes CDR1 MNHEY and CDR2 SMNVEV (reference sequence). The V and J ends lost 3 bases and 5 bases respectively, with 14 bases between them. The CDR3 is made up of 15 amino acids. The CDR3 coding sequence is TGTGCCAGCAGTTTTTTAGGGGCCTGGGATCAGCCCCAGCATTTT. This encodes CASSFLGAWDQPQHF.

The genes are TRBV19 and TRBJ1-5; possibly TRBD1 for D (5 bases). The CDR3 totals 14 residues. Between the trimmed V and J ends, which lost 5 bases and 1 base, there was a span of 9 bases. CDR1 and CDR2 (germline): LNHDA, SQIVND (reference sequence). The CDR3 nucleotides read TGTGCCAGTAGTCGGGCAGGGAGCAATCAGCCCCAGCATTTT. This sequence encodes CASSRAGSNQPQHF.

V is TRBV2 and J is TRBJ1-3; possibly TRBD1 for D (6 bases). V gave up 6 bases and J gave up 2 bases, with 14 bases separating them. The germline CDR1 and CDR2 sequences are SNHLY and FYNNEI. The CDR3 has 15 residues. In DNA, the CDR3 is TGTGCCAGCAGGGTACAGGGAATAGCTGGAAACACCATATATTTT. It specifies CASRVQGIAGNTIYF.

The rearrangement joins TRBV4-1 to TRBJ2-1; TRBD1 agrees at 11 bases. Per the germline V gene, CDR1 is MGHRA and CDR2 is YSYEKL. This CDR3 is 16 amino acids long. With 1 base clipped from V and 9 bases from J, the junction kept 8 bases outside the gene matches. The CDR3 DNA is TGCGCCAGCAGCCAAGTAGGCGGACAGGGGGCGCGTGAGCAGTTCTTC. Protein sequence: CASSQVGGQGAREQFF.

The chain is built from TRBV7-2 and TRBJ2-7, with TRBD2 as a possible D gene (6 bases). The CDR3 spans 15 residues. V lost 5 bases to trimming and J lost 2 bases, with 16 bases between them. Germline CDR1 SGHTA, CDR2 FQGNSA. Here the CDR3 reads CASSHPPSVAYEQYF. CDR3 in DNA: TGTGCCAGCAGCCATCCTCCTAGCGTAGCCTACGAGCAGTACTTC.

The chain employs TRBV5-1 and TRBJ1-4, with D uncertain. The CDR3 consists of 14 residues. The germline CDR1 and CDR2 sequences are SGHRS and YFSETQ. Trimming took 4 bases from V and 5 from J, leaving 12 bases between them. This CDR3 is CASSAGGGNEKLFF. The CDR3 region has the DNA TGCGCCAGCAGCGCTGGAGGTGGCAATGAAAAACTGTTTTTT.

The gene calls are TRBV19 and TRBJ2-3; the D gene is possibly TRBD1 (5 bases). The CDR3 length is 16 residues. Germline V gene data show CDR1 as LNHDA and CDR2 as SQIVND (reference sequence). Trimming removed 7 bases from V and 0 bases from J, with 17 bases in between. CDR3 sequence (DNA): TGTGCCAGTAAAAATCAGGGTCAGCTAAGCACAGATACGCAGTATTTT. Translating gives CASKNQGQLSTDTQYF.

The gene calls are TRBV12-1 and TRBJ2-5; the table assigns TRBD2, which was not confirmed against the DNA. TRBV12-1 is recorded as a pseudogene. This CDR3 has 16 amino acids. CDR3 DNA sequence: TGTGCCAGCAGCGGCGGGGCCGCCTTGTACCAAGAGACCCAGTACTTC. Its protein is CASSGGAALYQETQYF.

The V gene is TRBV4-3, the J gene TRBJ1-1; 10 bases map to TRBD1. There are 16 residues in the CDR3. Germline values: CDR1 LGHNA, CDR2 YSLEER. J lost 1 base, V lost 2 bases, and 4 bases had no gene match. The CDR3 reads CASSQRQGARNTEAFF. The CDR3 DNA sequence: TGCGCCAGCAGCCAAAGACAGGGGGCTAGGAACACTGAAGCTTTCTTT.

The J gene is TRBJ1-6, the V gene TRBV19; D might be TRBD1 (6 bases). Trimming took off 6 bases at V and 7 bases at J, with 13 bases between the two ends. Germline values: CDR1 LNHDA, CDR2 SQIVND (reference sequence). CDR3 length: 14 amino acids. The CDR3 here is CASRRGHLNSPLHF. The CDR3 nucleotides read TGTGCCAGTAGGAGGGGACACTTAAATTCACCCCTCCACTTT.

The chain carries TRBV7-3 and TRBJ2-2; 7 positions agree with TRBD1. This CDR3 comprises 15 residues. Germline CDR1 and CDR2: SGHTA and FQGTGA. The J segment lost 4 bases and the V segment lost 4 bases, leaving 6 bases of the junction unmatched. The DNA for the CDR3 is TGTGCCAGCAGCTCACAGGGGTCCGGCACCGGGGAGCTGTTTTTT. Its protein product is CASSSQGSGTGELFF. Supplemented by reference TRBV7-3 and TRBJ2-2, the full variable domain reads GAGVSQTPSNKVTEKGKYVELRCDPISGHTALYWYRQSLGQGPEFLIYFQGTGAADDSGLPNDRFFAVRPEGSVSTLKIQRTERGDSAVYLCASSSQGSGTGELFFGEGSRLTVL.

This chain connects TRBV7-3 to TRBJ2-3; TRBD2 matches 7 bases. Trimming took 4 bases from V and 6 from J; bases not matched to a gene: 10. This CDR3 has 15 residues. Germline CDR1 is SGHTA and CDR2 is FQGTGA. In DNA, the CDR3 is TGTGCCAGCAGCTATAGCGGGTCAAAGGGGGATACGCAGTATTTT. Residues: CASSYSGSKGDTQYF.

This clone was recorded once. The J gene is TRBJ2-1, the V gene TRBV5-1, with TRBD2 as a possible D gene (5 bases). The CDR3 extends over 14 amino acids. Deletions cut 5 bases from V and 6 bases from J, with 15 bases between. Germline values: CDR1 SGHRS, CDR2 YFSETQ. The CDR3 protein is CASRTSGEINEQFF. The CDR3 nucleotides are TGCGCCAGCAGAACCTCCGGGGAGATCAATGAGCAGTTCTTC.

The chain combines TRBV4-3 with TRBJ2-7; D remains ambiguous. CDR1 is LGHNA and CDR2 is YSLEER in the germline V gene. V was clipped by 0 bases and J by 4 bases, with 13 bases between them. The CDR3 covers 15 residues. The chain's CDR3 is CASSQDKGRLYEQYF. The CDR3 nucleotides are TGCGCCAGCAGCCAAGATAAAGGCAGGCTTTACGAGCAGTACTTC.

The chain links TRBV6-5 to TRBJ1-6; D not resolved. CDR1 is MNHEY, CDR2 SVGAGI, per germline. The CDR3 consists of 14 residues. The germline V and J ends were trimmed by 6 bases and 7 bases, with 13 bases remaining between them. DNA for the CDR3: TGTGCCAGCAGAATAGGACGGTTAAATTCACCCCTCCACTTT. Translation gives CASRIGRLNSPLHF.

This chain links TRBV7-2 with TRBJ2-7; the match to TRBD2 covers 8 bases. V shed 2 bases, J shed 11 bases, and the junction held 17 bases outside the gene matches. The CDR3 consists of 16 residues. Per germline, CDR1 SGHTA and CDR2 FQGNSA. This CDR3 reads CASSLLMWGSGVKEYF. The CDR3 DNA is TGTGCCAGCAGCTTATTGATGTGGGGTAGCGGGGTCAAGGAGTACTTC.

The chain couples TRBV4-1 to TRBJ2-1, with a possible D match to TRBD2 (7 bases). The V end was cut by 0 bases, the J end by 3 bases, with 12 bases between. In germline, CDR1 is MGHRA, CDR2 YSYEKL. The CDR3 loop spans 16 amino acids. The CDR3 DNA follows: TGCGCCAGCAGCCAAGAGGGGGGGGGCAGCTACAATGAGCAGTTCTTC. Amino acid sequence: CASSQEGGGSYNEQFF.

The chain employs TRBV7-9 and TRBJ1-6; TRBD1 might be the D (6 bases). Trimming removed 5 bases at V and 6 bases at J, with 14 bases between. CDR1 is SEHNR, CDR2 FQNEAQ, per germline (reference sequence). The CDR3 length is 15 residues. The CDR3 loop reads CASSLQGLGNSPLHF. The CDR3 coding sequence is TGTGCCAGCAGCCTACAGGGTCTGGGTAATTCACCCCTCCACTTT.

Note on this clone: At one boundary the junction diverges from the germline segment, which might be a read error. V and J are TRBV30 and TRBJ1-3; maybe TRBD1 (5 bases). This CDR3 comprises 11 residues. Germline CDR1 is GTSNPN and CDR2 is SVGIG (reference sequence). For the CDR3, the DNA is TGTGCCGTCGGCCTGGAGTGGGACCGTACCTTT. This sequence encodes CAVGLEWDRTF.

The V call is TRBV15, the J call TRBJ2-5, with D tentatively TRBD1 or TRBD2 (5 bases each). Germline lookup yields CDR1 LNHNV and CDR2 YYDKDF (reference sequence). Trimming took 0 bases from V and 11 from J, leaving 13 bases between them. The CDR3 contains 13 residues. The CDR3: CATSRDSVGEQYF. CDR3 bases: TGTGCCACCAGCAGAGATTCAGTGGGGGAGCAGTACTTC.

This chain uses TRBV5-6 with TRBJ1-1; D not certain. Germline V CDR1 and CDR2: SGHDT, YYEEEE. V was cut by 0 bases and J by 2 bases, with 8 bases left in between. The CDR3 is 14 residues long. The CDR3 coding sequence is TGTGCCAGCAGCTTGGAGGGATACAACACTGAAGCTTTCTTT. Amino acid sequence: CASSLEGYNTEAFF.

The CDR3 DNA is TGCGCCAGCAGCTTGGTACAAGGGGGACAGGGTGAAGGCTACACCTTC. Amino acids: CASSLVQGGQGEGYTF. The chain employs TRBV5-1 and TRBJ1-2; the match to TRBD1 covers 9 bases. V was clipped by 0 bases and J by 8 bases; unmatched bases: 11. CDR1 is SGHRS, CDR2 YFSETQ, per germline. The CDR3 loop spans 16 amino acids.

The chain has TRBV27 and TRBJ2-1; D might be TRBD2 (5 bases). Trimming took off 6 bases at V and 4 bases at J, with 10 bases between the two ends. The CDR3 sequence is 13 residues long. Germline lookup yields CDR1 MNHEY and CDR2 SMNVEV (reference sequence). The CDR3 loop reads CASSYGIYNEQFF. The CDR3 nucleotides are TGTGCCAGCAGCTACGGGATTTACAATGAGCAGTTCTTC.